This is a list of T cell receptor beta chains from one sample in a study of OX40 agonist ivuxolimab in advanced cancers. Data came from immunoSEQ multiplex PCR; TCRdb stores just in-frame clones and leaves some out. The sample yields 90,000 to 120,000 clones, 90% seen once. The sample was CD4+ or CD8+ T cells sorted from blood, taken in a trial of the OX40 agonist ivuxolimab. Receptor source: an adult with an advanced solid tumor such as melanoma, head and neck, liver or kidney cancer. CDR3s include the opening cysteine and the closing phenylalanine or tryptophan. D genes are given only for firm matches. Clone size is shown for a subset of rows, as once, few, many or a class of expanded clone.

j_gene: TRBJ2-7
d_gene: NA
abundance: NA
v_gene: TRBV18
CDR3aa: CASSPTGPPSYEQYF
CDR3nt: TGTGCCAGCTCTCCGACGGGGCCCCCCTCCTACGAGCAGTACTTC

j_gene: TRBJ2-1
d_gene: NA
abundance: NA
v_gene: TRBV7-2
CDR3aa: CASSLARDNEQFF
CDR3nt: TGTGCCAGCAGCTTAGCGCGGGACAATGAGCAGTTCTTC

j_gene: TRBJ2-1
d_gene: TRBD2
abundance: NA
v_gene: TRBV9
CDR3aa: CASSVASREFNEQFF
CDR3nt: TGTGCCAGCAGCGTGGCATCGCGGGAGTTCAATGAGCAGTTCTTC

j_gene: TRBJ2-3
d_gene: TRBD1
abundance: NA
v_gene: TRBV14
CDR3aa: CASSNRDRGLEYF
CDR3nt: TGTGCCAGCAGCAACCGGGACAGGGGGTTAGAGTATTTT

j_gene: TRBJ2-1
d_gene: TRBD2
abundance: NA
v_gene: TRBV30
CDR3aa: CAWASGRPYNEQFF
CDR3nt: TGTGCCTGGGCGAGCGGGAGGCCCTACAATGAGCAGTTCTTC

j_gene: TRBJ1-1
d_gene: NA
abundance: once
v_gene: TRBV18
CDR3aa: CASSPPGGAAFF
CDR3nt: TGTGCCAGCTCACCACCAGGAGGGGCGGCTTTCTTT

j_gene: TRBJ1-1
d_gene: NA
abundance: NA
v_gene: TRBV7-2
CDR3aa: CASAGPANTEAFF
CDR3nt: TGTGCCAGCGCCGGACCGGCGAACACTGAAGCTTTCTTT

j_gene: TRBJ2-1
d_gene: TRBD2
abundance: NA
v_gene: TRBV7-9
CDR3aa: CASSSSGGRASNEQFF
CDR3nt: TGTGCCAGCAGCTCCAGTGGGGGGAGGGCCTCTAATGAGCAGTTCTTC

j_gene: TRBJ1-5
d_gene: TRBD1
abundance: NA
v_gene: TRBV7-2
CDR3aa: CASSLGGQGDQPQHF
CDR3nt: TGTGCCAGCAGCTTAGGAGGACAGGGTGATCAGCCCCAGCATTTT

j_gene: TRBJ2-7
d_gene: TRBD2
abundance: NA
v_gene: TRBV6-6
CDR3aa: CASSRGLAGYEQYF
CDR3nt: TGTGCCAGCAGCCGAGGACTAGCTGGCTACGAGCAGTACTTC

j_gene: TRBJ2-3
d_gene: NA
abundance: few
v_gene: TRBV27
CDR3aa: CASSSQVAGRDTQYF
CDR3nt: TGTGCCAGCAGTTCCCAGGTGGCAGGGAGAGATACGCAGTATTTT

j_gene: TRBJ2-3
d_gene: NA
abundance: NA
v_gene: TRBV5-4
CDR3aa: CASSKPGTDTQYF
CDR3nt: TGTGCCAGCAGCAAACCTGGCACAGATACGCAGTATTTT

j_gene: TRBJ2-7
d_gene: NA
abundance: NA
v_gene: TRBV30
CDR3aa: CAWSVRRASSYEQYF
CDR3nt: TGTGCCTGGAGTGTACGGCGGGCCAGCTCCTACGAGCAGTACTTC

j_gene: TRBJ2-5
d_gene: TRBD2
abundance: once
v_gene: TRBV7-6
CDR3aa: CASSFQVAGRETQYF
CDR3nt: TGTGCCAGCAGCTTCCAAGTAGCGGGAAGAGAGACCCAGTACTTC

j_gene: TRBJ2-1
d_gene: NA
abundance: NA
v_gene: TRBV7-2
CDR3aa: CASSLELGEQFF
CDR3nt: TGTGCCAGCAGCTTAGAATTGGGTGAGCAGTTCTTC

j_gene: TRBJ2-7
d_gene: NA
abundance: NA
v_gene: TRBV28
CDR3aa: CASSSTGAGEYYEQYF
CDR3nt: TGTGCCAGCAGTTCCACCGGGGCAGGGGAATACTACGAGCAGTACTTC

j_gene: TRBJ1-3
d_gene: NA
abundance: NA
v_gene: TRBV9
CDR3aa: CASSVRAGAGNTIYF
CDR3nt: TGTGCCAGCAGCGTGAGGGCAGGGGCTGGAAACACCATATATTTT

j_gene: TRBJ2-6
d_gene: TRBD1
abundance: NA
v_gene: TRBV28
CDR3aa: CASSGTGGLTGANVLTF
CDR3nt: TGTGCCAGCAGTGGAACAGGGGGCCTCACGGGGGCCAACGTCCTGACTTTC

j_gene: TRBJ2-5
d_gene: TRBD2
abundance: NA
v_gene: TRBV11-2
CDR3aa: CASSWGLAGERETQYF
CDR3nt: TGTGCCAGCAGCTGGGGACTAGCGGGAGAGCGGGAGACCCAGTACTTC

j_gene: TRBJ2-1
d_gene: NA
abundance: NA
v_gene: TRBV20-1
CDR3aa: CSIDRYNEQFF
CDR3nt: TGCAGTATTGACCGCTACAATGAGCAGTTCTTC

j_gene: TRBJ2-3
d_gene: NA
abundance: once
v_gene: TRBV4-3
CDR3aa: CASSQEAFSTDTQYF
CDR3nt: TGCGCCAGCAGCCAAGAGGCCTTCTCCACAGATACGCAGTATTTT

j_gene: TRBJ2-2
d_gene: NA
abundance: few
v_gene: TRBV9
CDR3aa: CASSPRTNTGELFF
CDR3nt: TGTGCCAGCAGCCCCCGCACGAACACCGGGGAGCTGTTTTTT

j_gene: TRBJ2-3
d_gene: TRBD2
abundance: NA
v_gene: TRBV18
CDR3aa: CASSLTSGRTDTQYF
CDR3nt: TGTGCCAGCTCACTTACTAGCGGGCGCACAGATACGCAGTATTTT

j_gene: TRBJ1-1
d_gene: NA
abundance: few
v_gene: TRBV18
CDR3aa: CASSPIPGLHTEAFF
CDR3nt: TGTGCCAGCTCACCAATCCCAGGACTGCACACTGAAGCTTTCTTT

j_gene: TRBJ1-1
d_gene: TRBD1
abundance: NA
v_gene: TRBV6-1
CDR3aa: CASSESVRQGSTEAFF
CDR3nt: TGTGCCAGCAGTGAATCAGTGCGACAGGGGAGCACTGAAGCTTTCTTT

j_gene: TRBJ2-7
d_gene: TRBD2
abundance: NA
v_gene: TRBV19
CDR3aa: CASSIQASGTYEQYF
CDR3nt: TGTGCCAGTAGTATCCAGGCTAGCGGGACCTACGAGCAGTACTTC

j_gene: TRBJ2-7
d_gene: TRBD2
abundance: NA
v_gene: TRBV28
CDR3aa: CASSLPTSGLNYEQYF
CDR3nt: TGTGCCAGCAGTTTACCGACTAGCGGATTAAACTACGAGCAGTACTTC

j_gene: TRBJ1-2
d_gene: TRBD1
abundance: NA
v_gene: TRBV7-8
CDR3aa: CASSFSGTGNLYGYTF
CDR3nt: TGTGCCAGCAGCTTCTCCGGGACAGGGAATCTCTATGGCTACACCTTC

j_gene: TRBJ2-5
d_gene: NA
abundance: NA
v_gene: TRBV6-4
CDR3aa: CASSEIRGETQYF
CDR3nt: TGTGCCAGCAGTGAAATTCGGGGAGAGACCCAGTACTTC

j_gene: TRBJ2-5
d_gene: NA
abundance: NA
v_gene: TRBV7-2
CDR3aa: CASSSHPTETQYF
CDR3nt: TGTGCCAGCAGCAGCCATCCTACAGAGACCCAGTACTTC

j_gene: TRBJ1-1
d_gene: NA
abundance: NA
v_gene: TRBV19
CDR3aa: CASGVRGTEAFF
CDR3nt: TGTGCCAGTGGAGTGAGGGGGACTGAAGCTTTCTTT

j_gene: TRBJ2-2
d_gene: TRBD2
abundance: NA
v_gene: TRBV7-2
CDR3aa: CASSLAGGRIGELFF
CDR3nt: TGTGCCAGCAGCTTAGCGGGAGGGAGGATCGGGGAGCTGTTTTTT

j_gene: TRBJ2-5
d_gene: NA
abundance: NA
v_gene: TRBV5-4
CDR3aa: CASSLRGTQETQYF
CDR3nt: TGTGCCAGCAGCCTCCGGGGCACCCAAGAGACCCAGTACTTC

j_gene: TRBJ2-2
d_gene: TRBD2
abundance: NA
v_gene: TRBV7-2
CDR3aa: CASSKTSGRNTGELFF
CDR3nt: TGTGCCAGCAGCAAGACTAGCGGGAGGAACACCGGGGAGCTGTTTTTT

j_gene: TRBJ2-5
d_gene: NA
abundance: NA
v_gene: TRBV28
CDR3aa: CASSLSRGTEETQYF
CDR3nt: TGTGCCAGCAGTTTAAGTCGCGGGACGGAAGAGACCCAGTACTTC

j_gene: TRBJ2-4
d_gene: TRBD2
abundance: NA
v_gene: TRBV7-3
CDR3aa: CASSLGLAGAANIQYF
CDR3nt: TGTGCCAGCAGCCTGGGACTAGCGGGAGCGGCAAACATTCAGTACTTC

j_gene: TRBJ2-3
d_gene: NA
abundance: NA
v_gene: TRBV27
CDR3aa: CASSLRDGSTDTQYF
CDR3nt: TGTGCCAGCAGTTTACGGGACGGGAGCACAGATACGCAGTATTTT

j_gene: TRBJ2-1
d_gene: TRBD2
abundance: NA
v_gene: TRBV7-9
CDR3aa: CASSLEGLPQNEQFF
CDR3nt: TGTGCCAGCAGCCTGGAGGGACTACCGCAGAATGAGCAGTTCTTC

j_gene: TRBJ2-7
d_gene: NA
abundance: NA
v_gene: TRBV20-1
CDR3aa: CSASVGYEQYF
CDR3nt: TGCAGTGCTAGTGTCGGCTACGAGCAGTACTTC

j_gene: TRBJ2-2
d_gene: NA
abundance: NA
v_gene: TRBV5-1
CDR3aa: CASSLSVTGELFF
CDR3nt: TGCGCCAGCAGCTTGAGTGTCACCGGGGAGCTGTTTTTT

j_gene: TRBJ2-5
d_gene: TRBD1
abundance: few
v_gene: TRBV30
CDR3aa: CAWTGGLGETQYF
CDR3nt: TGTGCCTGGACAGGGGGCTTGGGTGAGACCCAGTACTTC

j_gene: TRBJ1-6
d_gene: NA
abundance: NA
v_gene: TRBV6-1
CDR3aa: CASSEARLSPLHF
CDR3nt: TGTGCCAGCAGTGAAGCCCGCCTTTCACCCCTCCACTTT

j_gene: TRBJ1-1
d_gene: TRBD1
abundance: NA
v_gene: TRBV6-1
CDR3aa: CASSRDRGRPGAFF
CDR3nt: TGTGCCAGCAGCCGGGACAGGGGGCGCCCCGGGGCTTTCTTT

j_gene: TRBJ2-3
d_gene: TRBD2
abundance: NA
v_gene: TRBV7-8
CDR3aa: CATSWGEGRADTQYF
CDR3nt: TGTGCCACTTCCTGGGGGGAGGGGAGGGCAGATACGCAGTATTTT

j_gene: TRBJ2-2
d_gene: NA
abundance: NA
v_gene: TRBV28
CDR3aa: CASSSPLTASNTGELFF
CDR3nt: TGTGCCAGCAGTTCTCCGCTGACAGCTTCGAACACCGGGGAGCTGTTTTTT

j_gene: TRBJ1-4
d_gene: TRBD1
abundance: NA
v_gene: TRBV7-8
CDR3aa: CASSSTGWGEKLFF
CDR3nt: TGTGCCAGCAGCTCGACAGGGTGGGGGGAAAAACTGTTTTTT

j_gene: TRBJ1-5
d_gene: NA
abundance: NA
v_gene: TRBV7-8
CDR3aa: CASSLVGSLNQPQHF
CDR3nt: TGTGCCAGCAGCTTAGTGGGCAGCCTGAATCAGCCCCAGCATTTT

j_gene: TRBJ2-3
d_gene: TRBD1
abundance: once
v_gene: TRBV7-9
CDR3aa: CASSLSQGVTDTQYF
CDR3nt: TGTGCCAGCAGCTTATCGCAGGGGGTAACAGATACGCAGTATTTT

j_gene: TRBJ2-7
d_gene: TRBD1
abundance: NA
v_gene: TRBV18
CDR3aa: CASSQPGQGIYEQYF
CDR3nt: TGTGCCAGCTCACAACCGGGACAGGGAATATACGAGCAGTACTTC